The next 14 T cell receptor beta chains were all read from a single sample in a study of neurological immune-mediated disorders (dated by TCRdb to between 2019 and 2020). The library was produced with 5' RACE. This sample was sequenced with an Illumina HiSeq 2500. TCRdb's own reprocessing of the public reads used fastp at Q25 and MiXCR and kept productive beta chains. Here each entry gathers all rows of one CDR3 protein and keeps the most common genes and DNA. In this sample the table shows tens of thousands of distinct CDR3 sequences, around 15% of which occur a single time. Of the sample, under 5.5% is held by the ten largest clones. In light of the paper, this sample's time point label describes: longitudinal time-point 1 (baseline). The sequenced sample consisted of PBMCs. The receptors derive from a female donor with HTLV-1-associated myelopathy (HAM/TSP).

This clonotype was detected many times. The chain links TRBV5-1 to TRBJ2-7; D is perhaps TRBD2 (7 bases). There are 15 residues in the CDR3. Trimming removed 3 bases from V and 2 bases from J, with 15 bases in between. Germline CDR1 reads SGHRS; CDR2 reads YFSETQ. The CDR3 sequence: CASSWGGGPTYEQYF. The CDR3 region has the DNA TGCGCCAGCAGCTGGGGAGGGGGACCTACCTACGAGCAGTACTTC.

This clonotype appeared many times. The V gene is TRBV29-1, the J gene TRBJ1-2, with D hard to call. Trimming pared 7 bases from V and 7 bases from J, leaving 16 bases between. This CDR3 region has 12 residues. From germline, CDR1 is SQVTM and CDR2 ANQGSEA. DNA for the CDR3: TGCAGCGCCCTTATAACCAACGGTGGCTACACCTTC. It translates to CSALITNGGYTF.

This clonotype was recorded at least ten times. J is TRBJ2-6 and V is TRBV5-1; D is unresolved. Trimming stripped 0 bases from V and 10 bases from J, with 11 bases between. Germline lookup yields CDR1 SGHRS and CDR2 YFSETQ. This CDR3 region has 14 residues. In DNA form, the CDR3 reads TGCGCCAGCAGCTTGGAGGGTAGAGGTAACGTCCTGACTTTC. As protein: CASSLEGRGNVLTF.

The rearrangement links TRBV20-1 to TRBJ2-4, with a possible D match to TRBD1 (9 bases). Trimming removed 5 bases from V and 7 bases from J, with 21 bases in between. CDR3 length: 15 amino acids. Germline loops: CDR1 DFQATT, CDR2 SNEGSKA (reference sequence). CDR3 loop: CSAGETGGGGNIQYF. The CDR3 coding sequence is TGCAGTGCTGGGGAAACAGGGGGCGGGGGGAACATTCAGTACTTC.

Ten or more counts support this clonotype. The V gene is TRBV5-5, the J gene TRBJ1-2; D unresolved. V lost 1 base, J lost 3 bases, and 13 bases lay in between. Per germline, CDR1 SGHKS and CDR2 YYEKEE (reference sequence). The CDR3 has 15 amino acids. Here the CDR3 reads CASSLNWVSDYGYTF. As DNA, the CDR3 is TGTGCCAGCAGCTTGAATTGGGTTTCAGACTATGGCTACACCTTC.

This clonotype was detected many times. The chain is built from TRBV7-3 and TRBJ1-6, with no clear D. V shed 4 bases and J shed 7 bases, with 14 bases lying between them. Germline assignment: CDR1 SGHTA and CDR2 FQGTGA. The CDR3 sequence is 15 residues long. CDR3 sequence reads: CASSSSGSINSPLHF. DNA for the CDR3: TGTGCCAGCAGCTCCTCCGGGTCGATAAATTCACCCCTCCACTTT.

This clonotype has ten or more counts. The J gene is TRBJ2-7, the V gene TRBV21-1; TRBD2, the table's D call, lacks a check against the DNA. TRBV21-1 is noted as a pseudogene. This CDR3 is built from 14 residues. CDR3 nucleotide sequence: TGTGCCAGCAGCGCGGGGGACTTATACTACGAGCAGTACTTC. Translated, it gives CASSAGDLYYEQYF.

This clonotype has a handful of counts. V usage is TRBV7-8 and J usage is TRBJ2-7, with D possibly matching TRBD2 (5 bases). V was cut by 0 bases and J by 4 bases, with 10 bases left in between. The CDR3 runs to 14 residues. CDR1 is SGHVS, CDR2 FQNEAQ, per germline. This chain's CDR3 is CASSLAGILYEQYF. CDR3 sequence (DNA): TGTGCCAGCAGCTTAGCCGGGATTCTGTACGAGCAGTACTTC.

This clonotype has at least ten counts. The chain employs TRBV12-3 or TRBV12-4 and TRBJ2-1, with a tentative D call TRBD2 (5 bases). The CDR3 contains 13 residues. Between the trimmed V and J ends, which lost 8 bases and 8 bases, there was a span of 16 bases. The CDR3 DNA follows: TGTGCCAGCGCAACTCTAGCCCCGCATGAGCAGTTCTTC. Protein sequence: CASATLAPHEQFF.

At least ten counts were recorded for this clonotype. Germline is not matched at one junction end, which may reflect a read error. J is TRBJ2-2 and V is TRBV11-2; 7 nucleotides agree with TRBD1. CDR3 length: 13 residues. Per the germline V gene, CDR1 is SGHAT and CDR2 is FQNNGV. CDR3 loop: CASSPSTAGGLFF. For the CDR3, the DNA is TGTGCCAGCAGCCCGTCTACGGCAGGGGGGCTGTTTTTT.

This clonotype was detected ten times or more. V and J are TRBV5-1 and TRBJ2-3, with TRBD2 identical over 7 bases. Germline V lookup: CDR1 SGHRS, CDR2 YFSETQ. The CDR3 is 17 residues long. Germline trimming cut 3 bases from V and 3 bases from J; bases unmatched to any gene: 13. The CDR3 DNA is TGCGCCAGCAGCTCGGACGAGGAAGCGGGGTTAACAGATACGCAGTATTTT. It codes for CASSSDEEAGLTDTQYF.

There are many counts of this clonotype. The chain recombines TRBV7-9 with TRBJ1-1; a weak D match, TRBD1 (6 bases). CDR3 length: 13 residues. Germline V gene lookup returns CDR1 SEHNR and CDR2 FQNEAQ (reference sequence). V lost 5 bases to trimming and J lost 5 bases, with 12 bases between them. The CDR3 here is CASSREGQTEAFF. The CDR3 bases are TGTGCCAGCAGCCGAGAGGGACAAACTGAAGCTTTCTTT.

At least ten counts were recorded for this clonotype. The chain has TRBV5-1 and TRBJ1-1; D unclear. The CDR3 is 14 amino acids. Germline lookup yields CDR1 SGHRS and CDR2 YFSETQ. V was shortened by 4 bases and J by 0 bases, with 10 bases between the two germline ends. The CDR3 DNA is TGCGCCAGCAGCGTGGATGGAATGAACACTGAAGCTTTCTTT. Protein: CASSVDGMNTEAFF.

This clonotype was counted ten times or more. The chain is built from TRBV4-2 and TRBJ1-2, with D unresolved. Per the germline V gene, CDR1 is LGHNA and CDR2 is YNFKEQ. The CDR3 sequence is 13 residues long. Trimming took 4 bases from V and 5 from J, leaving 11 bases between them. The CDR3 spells CASSLDGEYGYTF. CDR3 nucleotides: TGTGCCAGCAGCCTAGACGGAGAGTATGGCTACACCTTC.